The subject of this entry is one T cell receptor (beta chain). Its target antigen remains unknown. No base quality values were provided; no much bigger clone lies one nucleotide off. This entry comes from a study of cytomegalovirus exposure and HLA in healthy donors (dated 2017 in TCRdb). Context from the whole study: According to an earlier analysis of a few hundred of the donors, 200 million or so T cells yielded approximately 120 million unique TCR beta sequences and approximately 300 Gb of sequence data. About 280 gigabases of sequencing data and roughly 81 million unique TCR sequences made up an early release that covered 500 to 700 HLA-typed donors. Of the approximately 400 genotyped donors, around 81% fell in the genetic ancestry cluster associated with self-reported Caucasian donors. The study aimed to test whether signatures of past pathogen exposure could be identified by cataloging public T cell receptors. Using immunosequencing, the study profiled T cell repertoires from 640 or so subjects and related those repertoires to cytomegalovirus serostatus. Besides the first cohort of around 670 subjects, a separate validation cohort made up of 120 different subjects was used. The study combined high-throughput TCR immunosequencing, statistical association of individual TCRs with disease status, and machine learning to predict cytomegalovirus infection status. A later analysis re-analyzed previously published TCR beta repertoires from about 730 donors and added high-resolution HLA genotyping to study TCR occurrence patterns. Rather than drawing on any new phenotypic data, the later analysis identified candidate immune exposures from TCR beta sequences and the way those sequences occurred across donors. In an earlier analysis of a few hundred of the donors, high-throughput TCR beta sequencing was used to judge whether each TCR beta V gene segment behaved as functional or pseudogenic. Donor age, sex, ethnicity and CMV serostatus were compiled alongside the repertoire data. Genome-wide SNP genotypes for about 65% of the 666 donors were used in a later genetic analysis, which treated that subset as a discovery cohort. Every discovery cohort repertoire had been produced on one sequencing platform. HLA typing covered class I and class II loci at four-digit resolution. Typing coverage varied by locus: roughly 629-640 donors for A, B, C, DRB1 and DQB1; approximately 500 for DQA1; 600 to 610 for DPA1; some 470 for DPB1. Because of strong linkage in the cohort, a handful of DR-DQ haplotypes were treated as single units for association and clustering. Among about 390 genotyped donors of the cohort, an average of approximately 250,000 unique TCR beta nucleotide sequences were sequenced per donor, roughly a sixth of them non-productive.

In total, around 600 healthy bone marrow donors made up the cohort. All cohort members were sampled while nominally healthy, although unrecorded immune exposures were likely present. The donor was CMV seronegative and was included in the group of over 300 seronegative cohort members. Each donor provided a peripheral blood sample, and peripheral blood mononuclear cells were used for TCR beta sequencing. The Qiagen DNeasy Blood Extraction Kit was used to extract genomic DNA from the blood cell samples. The CDR3 contains 17 residues, cysteine and phenylalanine counted. Only the CDR3 DNA is retained, 51 bases long and in frame from the first base. From V the trimming removes 3 bases and from J it removes 2 bases, while the gene matches leave 14 bases of the junction unaccounted for. Reading the germline V gene gives CDR1 SGDLS and CDR2 YYNGEE. The study at large found these results: In a later analysis, the rate of TCR association differed among HLA loci, with DRB1 alleles having the most associated TCRs and HLA-C alleles having the fewest. Some IMGT-functional V segments, including TRBV6-2 and TRBV6-3, could not be told apart with the 87-base-pair reads, so those segments were excluded. Most CMV-associated TCR beta chains appeared to be HLA-restricted in a later analysis, and the HLA associations seemed to be driven largely by CMV exposure. According to a later genetic analysis, donors in an Asian-associated ancestry cluster had fewer N-insertions in productive TCRs than the roughly 700-donor mean. Because some donors lacked HLA typing at each locus, the association tests relied only on the typed subset. The classifier was reported to diagnose cytomegalovirus status with high specificity and sensitivity in both the original cohort and the validation cohort. A later analysis reported that several top co-occurrence clusters appeared linked to parvovirus B19, influenza, CMV and Epstein-Barr virus. Compared with equally common non-associated chains, HLA-associated TCR beta chains in a later analysis were more clonally expanded and had lower generation probabilities. Presence/absence analyses assumed roughly uniform sequencing depth across donors, an assumption that may not hold. A later genetic analysis associated a missense DCLRE1C variant with V-gene and J-gene trimming of TCR beta chains, and an independent cohort replicated the association. The study gave a list of more than 150 TCR beta chains associated with cytomegalovirus. Strong co-occurrence of HLA alleles, especially DR and DQ, made assigning TCR associations to individual alleles difficult. A few of the identified cytomegalovirus-associated TCR beta chains were confirmed in vitro to be specific for cytomegalovirus antigens. Broadly in line with IMGT annotations, most TCR beta V segments showed up in productive rearrangements about 87% or about 30% of the time in an earlier analysis of 587 of the donors. A further reported finding was that TCR beta sequences accurately predicted the HLA-A and HLA-B alleles for most subjects in the first cohort. Because counts were too low, fewer than 20 rarely observed V segments, including chromosome 9 orphons, were excluded from the earlier analysis of some 540 of the donors. Across donors, most TCR sequences were observed very rarely, whereas some public TCRs were present in many individuals. In this cohort, only TCR beta chains were sequenced, and detectable features were limited by the absence of alpha or paired-chain data. Correlated functional status among segregating V segments might reflect linkage disequilibrium, but an unknown experimental factor could not be ruled out. The sequencing pipeline was judged likely to have produced a cluster of highly shared sequence variants as a technical artifact. A later analysis associated about 17,000 TCR beta sequences with specific HLA alleles at a false discovery rate of 0.05. It was suggested by the authors that the approach could potentially be generalized to other disease states and immunological phenotypes. Immune exposure information for the cohort was limited to CMV serostatus.

Receptor libraries were prepared by the immunoSEQ multiplex PCR assay. For the multiplex PCR, a mixture combining 60 forward primers for TCR Vbeta segments and 13 reverse primers for TCR Jbeta segments was used. Amplification of the CDR3 region of rearranged TCR beta genes was performed with a multiplex PCR assay on genomic DNA. The amplified TCR beta libraries were sequenced on the Illumina HiSeq System as 87-base-pair reads. On the authors' methods: Across the 500 to 700 repertoires, a later analysis counted approximately 83 million unique TCR beta chains, approximately 10 million of which were shared by at least two donors. Raw reads were error-corrected and collapsed into unique sequences with a nearest-neighbor algorithm that merged closely related sequences to remove PCR and sequencing errors. CDR3 sequences were aligned to IMGT reference sequences to assign V, D and J gene segments. Each retained sequence needed at least a six-nucleotide match to both a V gene segment and a J gene segment. A rearrangement was called productive if the CDR3 had no stop codons and remained in frame with V and J, and every other rearrangement was called non-productive. Following IMGT convention, CDR3 was defined as the stretch from the second conserved V-encoded cysteine to the conserved J-encoded phenylalanine. The earlier analysis of around 640 of the donors excluded sequences that lacked an unambiguous match to a single V gene segment. An earlier analysis of some 500 of the donors classified V segments as functional when productive rearrangements were above 56.7% and as segregating when the standard deviation between donors was above 5%. To diagnose cytomegalovirus status from the catalog of TCR beta chain sequences, a statistical classification framework was built. V and J gene assignment, in a later analysis, came from comparing TCR nucleotide sequences with IMGT/GENE-DB human TR gene sequences. A later analysis assigned CDR3 sequences and most-parsimonious VDJ recombination scenarios with the TCRdist pipeline. A later analysis defined each TCR beta chain by its CDR3 amino acid sequence plus V-gene family, and excluded reads lacking a unique V-gene family. In a later analysis, some 600 highly shared, low-generation-probability nucleotide sequences were removed to address suspected cross-contamination and a sequencing artifact. In a later analysis, a clonal expansion index was calculated for each public chain from normalized within-repertoire ranks of inferred template counts. A later analysis computed generation probabilities with a VDJ recombination model fitted to out-of-frame rearrangements, and checked the results against IGoR. In a later analysis, TCR-TCR, TCR-HLA and TCR-CMV co-occurrence was scored with hypergeometric tests, and a repertoire-size bias correction was applied to TCR pairs. A later analysis estimated false discovery rates by permuting HLA or CMV assignments 20 times. A later analysis grouped co-occurring TCRs with DBSCAN, adding TCRdist sequence similarity when clustering within HLA-allele-positive subsets. Repertoires with fewer than 30,000 or more than 120,000 public chains, plus five repertoires with anomalous nucleotide sharing, were excluded from co-occurrence clustering. TCRdb limited this immuneACCESS table to in-frame rearrangements with V and J called. A share of clones is missing; checked studies link under half to unresolved V genes, and the rest is unexplained. D and trimming were read from the DNA, whereas the V and J calls and clone size are those reported in that table. The table for this sample lists about 130,000 clones; around 81% of them were counted only once. The top ten clones comprise 0.6% to 0.7% of the sample.

This TCR was recovered from a man aged 18 to 29 in good health and CMV-seronegative. Sequenced sample: PBMCs. The chain joins TRBV9 to TRBJ2-7; 7 junctional bases match TRBD1. The DNA is TGTGCCAGCAGCGCTCCATCGACGGGACAGAGCCCCTACGAGCAGTACTTC. Translated, this is CASSAPSTGQSPYEQYF.